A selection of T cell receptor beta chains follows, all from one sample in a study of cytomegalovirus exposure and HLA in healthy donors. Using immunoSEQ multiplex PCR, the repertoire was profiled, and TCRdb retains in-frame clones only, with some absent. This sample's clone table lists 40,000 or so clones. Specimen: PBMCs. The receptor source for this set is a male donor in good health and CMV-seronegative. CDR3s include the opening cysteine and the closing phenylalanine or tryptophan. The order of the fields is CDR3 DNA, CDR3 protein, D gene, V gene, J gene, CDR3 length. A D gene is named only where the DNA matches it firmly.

TGTGCCAGCAGTGAATTCCAAGGGGGATTCGAGCAGTACTTC	CASSEFQGGFEQYF	NA	TRBV6-1	TRBJ2-7	14
TGTGCCAGCTCTGAAGGCGTGGACGAGCAGTACTTC	CASSEGVDEQYF	NA	TRBV6-1	TRBJ2-7	12
TGTGCCAGCAGCGTCTCCCTAGCGGGGCAATCCTACGAGCAGTACTTC	CASSVSLAGQSYEQYF	TRBD2	TRBV9	TRBJ2-7	16
TGTGCCAGCAGGAATTTGGTGGGACAGAATCAGCCCCAGCATTTT	CASRNLVGQNQPQHF	TRBD1	TRBV27	TRBJ1-5	15
TGCGCCAGCAGCCAAGAAAGAAGAGACAGAGTCATGAACACTGAAGCTTTCTTT	CASSQERRDRVMNTEAFF	NA	TRBV4-1	TRBJ1-1	18
TGTGCCAGCAGGGGGGGACAGCGAATGAACACTGAAGCTTTCTTT	CASRGGQRMNTEAFF	TRBD1	TRBV2	TRBJ1-1	15
TGTGCCAGCCGAGGTTTCAGGGGGCCCGGGGCCAACGTCCTGACTTTC	CASRGFRGPGANVLTF	TRBD1	TRBV28	TRBJ2-6	16
TGTGCCAGTAGTACCGCACTGACAGGGGGTTTCTACGAGCAGTACTTC	CASSTALTGGFYEQYF	TRBD1	TRBV19	TRBJ2-7	16
TGTGCCAGCACCATGGGGGGGACAGGGGACGGAGCTTTCTTT	CASTMGGTGDGAFF	TRBD1	TRBV5-6	TRBJ1-1	14
TGTGCCAGCAGCCTGCACGGGACACGCTCCAAGAGCTCCTACGAGCAGTACTTC	CASSLHGTRSKSSYEQYF	NA	TRBV7-9	TRBJ2-7	18
TGTGCCAGCAGCCTCACAGGGGGCTCGTCCGTGATCTCCTACGAGCAGTACTTC	CASSLTGGSSVISYEQYF	TRBD1	TRBV7-2	TRBJ2-7	18
TGTGCCAGCAGCAAGGATACTGTCCAAACTTCTAGGTTGTTTTTT	CASSKDTVQTSRLFF	NA	TRBV7-6	TRBJ1-4	15
TGTGCCAGCAGTTTAACAGCAGATACGCAGTATTTT	CASSLTADTQYF	NA	TRBV28	TRBJ2-3	12
TGTGCCAGCTCACCACCCTCTAGGACAGGGGGATCCAATGAGCAGTTCTTC	CASSPPSRTGGSNEQFF	TRBD1	TRBV18	TRBJ2-1	17
TGCGCCAGCAGCCGGTGGACAGGCTCTAGCACAGATACGCAGTATTTT	CASSRWTGSSTDTQYF	TRBD1	TRBV5-1	TRBJ2-3	16
TGCGCCAGCAGCTTGGGGACAAATTCCCTCGAGCAGTACTTC	CASSLGTNSLEQYF	NA	TRBV5-1	TRBJ2-7	14
TGTGCCAGCCGGAGGGACGGTTTGGCCGGGGAGCTGTTTTTT	CASRRDGLAGELFF	NA	TRBV14	TRBJ2-2	14
TGTGCCAGCAGTGCCGGGGCGGGGGGGGCCCACAATGAGCAGTTCTTC	CASSAGAGGAHNEQFF	TRBD2	TRBV6-4	TRBJ2-1	16
TGCGCCAGCAGCCCAGCGGGACATTCCACAGATACGCAGTATTTT	CASSPAGHSTDTQYF	NA	TRBV4-1	TRBJ2-3	15
TGTGCCAGCAGCGTACGGGGTGACACTGAAGCTTTCTTT	CASSVRGDTEAFF	NA	TRBV9	TRBJ1-1	13
TGTGCCAGCAGTTGGACAGGGGTCCGGAATCAGCCCCAGCATTTT	CASSWTGVRNQPQHF	TRBD1	TRBV27	TRBJ1-5	15
TGTGCCAGCAGCCACACCAGCAATCAGCCCCAGCATTTT	CASSHTSNQPQHF	NA	TRBV7-8	TRBJ1-5	13
TGTGCCAGTAGTATGTCCCCTCCCTGGACAGGGGGGACTACCTCCTACAATGAGCAGTTCTTC	CASSMSPPWTGGTTSYNEQFF	TRBD1	TRBV19	TRBJ2-1	21
TGTGCTTCAGGGCCGGTCATAGGGTACGAGCAGTACTTC	CASGPVIGYEQYF	NA	TRBV19	TRBJ2-7	13
TGTGCCAGCAGCTTCAGAGGGTCTGGGGCCAACGTCCTGACTTTC	CASSFRGSGANVLTF	NA	TRBV5-6	TRBJ2-6	15
TGTGCCACCAGCAGAGGTGGTTTTGGAGGGAGTGCGGACACTGAAGCTTTCTTT	CATSRGGFGGSADTEAFF	NA	TRBV15	TRBJ1-1	18
TGTGCCAGCAGCTTTCGACAGGGGGCTAGGTCCGAGCAGTACTTC	CASSFRQGARSEQYF	TRBD1	TRBV7-9	TRBJ2-7	15
TGTGCCAGCAGCCCGATAGACAGGGCGGATGGCTACACCTTC	CASSPIDRADGYTF	TRBD1	TRBV7-2	TRBJ1-2	14
TGTGCCAGCTCGCCTGACATGGGGAGGGTCAATCAGCCCCAGCATTTT	CASSPDMGRVNQPQHF	NA	TRBV18	TRBJ1-5	16
TGCGCCAGCAGCCAAGCCCGGGAGCAGTACTTC	CASSQAREQYF	NA	TRBV4-1	TRBJ2-5	11
TGTGCCAGCAGTCCAGACAGGGAAGAGACCCAGTACTTC	CASSPDREETQYF	TRBD1	TRBV5-6	TRBJ2-5	13
TGTGCCAGCAGCCCCCGGGACAGCCCCTACGAGCAGTACTTC	CASSPRDSPYEQYF	TRBD1	TRBV14	TRBJ2-7	14
TGCGCCAGCAGACCTCTAGCGGGGGTATACAATGAGCAGTTCTTC	CASRPLAGVYNEQFF	TRBD2	TRBV5-1	TRBJ2-1	15
TGTGCCGTACAACCGGGGGGAGGGAACACTGAAGCTTTCTTT	CAVQPGGGNTEAFF	NA	TRBV6-1	TRBJ1-1	14
TGCAGCGTTGAAACGGGAGCCATCTACACCTTC	CSVETGAIYTF	NA	TRBV29-1	TRBJ1-2	11
TGCGCCAGCAGCGACCGGGACAGGCAGAATGAAAAACTGTTTTTT	CASSDRDRQNEKLFF	TRBD1	TRBV5-1	TRBJ1-4	15
TGTGCCAGCAGTTACAGTGGGAGCTCCTACGAGCAGTACTTC	CASSYSGSSYEQYF	NA	TRBV11-3	TRBJ2-7	14
TGTGCCAGCAGTTACGGGCGGGGTGAGCAGTTCTTC	CASSYGRGEQFF	NA	TRBV6-5	TRBJ2-1	12
TGTGCCAGCACCCAAGCGGGACTAGCGCACGAGCAGTACTTC	CASTQAGLAHEQYF	TRBD2	TRBV28	TRBJ2-7	14